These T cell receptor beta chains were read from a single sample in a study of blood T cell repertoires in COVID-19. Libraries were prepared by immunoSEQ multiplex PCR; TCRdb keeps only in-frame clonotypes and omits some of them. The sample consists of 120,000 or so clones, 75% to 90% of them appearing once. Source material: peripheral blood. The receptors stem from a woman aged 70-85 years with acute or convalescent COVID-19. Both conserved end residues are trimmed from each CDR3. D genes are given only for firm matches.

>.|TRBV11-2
ASSPSGANYGYT
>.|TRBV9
ASSVGGQNSGNTIY
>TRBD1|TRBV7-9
ASRITGDTQY
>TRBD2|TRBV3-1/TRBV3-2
ASSQVSRLAGGRDTQY
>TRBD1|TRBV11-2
ASSPIRGRGGYT
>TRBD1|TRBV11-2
ASSFSGTEEEAF
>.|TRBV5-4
ASSPPRGNTDTQY
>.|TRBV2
ASSEALPGMNEQF
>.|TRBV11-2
ASSPNPTGGNTIY
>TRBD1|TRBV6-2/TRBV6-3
ASSLGTGNQPQH
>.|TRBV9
ASSVGGGGGNPNEKLF
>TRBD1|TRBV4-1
ASSSGQGPGELF
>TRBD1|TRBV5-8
ASSRQGYEQF
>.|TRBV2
ASSGQLEAEKLF
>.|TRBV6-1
ASSDPPQPQH
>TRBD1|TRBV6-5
AGLDRVQETQY
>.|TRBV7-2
ASSLTVSTDTQY
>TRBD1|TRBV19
ATLPGTGAQGYT
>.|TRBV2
ASSTQGYGYT
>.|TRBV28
ASSLLGQAGISGANVLT
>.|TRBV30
AWKPQQLAGT
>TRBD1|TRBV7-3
ASSRGGTGALNTEAF
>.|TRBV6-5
ASSSLPGSNSPLH
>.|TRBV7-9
ASSIAGAQPQH
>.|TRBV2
ASSADWNTEAF
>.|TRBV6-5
ASSYRDRGNSPLH
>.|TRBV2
ASSERGSTDTQY
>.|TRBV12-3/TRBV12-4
ASSPVNTEAF
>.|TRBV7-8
ASSYGGQHYGYT
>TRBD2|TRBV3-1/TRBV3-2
ASSQGLAEETQY
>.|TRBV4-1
ASSRGNTEAF
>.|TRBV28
ASSTPLTEAF
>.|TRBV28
ASSPPGNSGNTIY
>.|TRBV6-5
ASNDKWITTLH
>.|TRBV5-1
ASARGGGPTSTDTQY
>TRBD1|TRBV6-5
ASSFRQGDEQY
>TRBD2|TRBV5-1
ASSLASGGYYNEQF
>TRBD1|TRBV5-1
ASSQGTVQETQY
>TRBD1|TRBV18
ASSAQQGRHQPQH
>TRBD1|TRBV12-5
ASGLIHRGSGELF
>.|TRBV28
ASSVPDRLTEAF
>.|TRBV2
ASSFQGSETEAF
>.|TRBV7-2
ASIPAGLQETQY
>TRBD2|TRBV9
ASSTAGAPLGQETQY
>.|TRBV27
ASSLYPGNQPQH
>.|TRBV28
ASSSRRGANTGELF
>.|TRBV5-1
ASSLDNSGNTIY
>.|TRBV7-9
ASSLRTTYEQY
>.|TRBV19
ASILGNAGANVLT
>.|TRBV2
ASSDRGNTEAF
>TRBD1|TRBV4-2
ASSQESDRVGGKLF
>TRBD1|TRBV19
ASRPGQYSNQPQH
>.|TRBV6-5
ASSYSSQGHTEAF